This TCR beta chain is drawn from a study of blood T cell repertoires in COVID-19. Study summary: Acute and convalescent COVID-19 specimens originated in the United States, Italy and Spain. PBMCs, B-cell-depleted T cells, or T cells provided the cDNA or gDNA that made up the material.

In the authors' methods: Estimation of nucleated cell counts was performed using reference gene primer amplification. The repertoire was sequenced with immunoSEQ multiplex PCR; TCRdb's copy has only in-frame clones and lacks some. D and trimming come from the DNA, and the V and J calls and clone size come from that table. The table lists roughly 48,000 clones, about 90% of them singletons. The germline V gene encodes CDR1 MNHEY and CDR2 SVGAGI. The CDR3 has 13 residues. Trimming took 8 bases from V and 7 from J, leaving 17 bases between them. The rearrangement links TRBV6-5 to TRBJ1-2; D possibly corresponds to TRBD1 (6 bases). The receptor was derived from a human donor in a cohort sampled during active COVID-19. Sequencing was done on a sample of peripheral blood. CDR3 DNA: TGTGCCAGCGAAAATAGGGGGGGTGGTGGCTACACCTTC. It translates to CASENRGGGGYTF.